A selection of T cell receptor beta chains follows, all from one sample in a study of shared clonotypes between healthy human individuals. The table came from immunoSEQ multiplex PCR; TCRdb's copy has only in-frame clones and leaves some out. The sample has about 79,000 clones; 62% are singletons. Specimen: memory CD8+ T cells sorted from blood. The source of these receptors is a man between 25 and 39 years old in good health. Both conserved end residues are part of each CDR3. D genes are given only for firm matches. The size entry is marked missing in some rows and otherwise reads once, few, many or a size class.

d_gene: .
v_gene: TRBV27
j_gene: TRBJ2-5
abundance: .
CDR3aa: CASRVSGRQETQYF
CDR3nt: TGTGCCAGCAGAGTTTCAGGGAGGCAAGAGACCCAGTACTTC

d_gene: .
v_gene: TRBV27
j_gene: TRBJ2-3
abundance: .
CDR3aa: CASFPWSGGTDTQYF
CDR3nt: TGTGCCAGCTTCCCCTGGAGTGGTGGCACAGATACGCAGTATTTT

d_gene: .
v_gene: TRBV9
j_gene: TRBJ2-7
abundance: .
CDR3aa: CASSLDPRYEQYF
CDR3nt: TGTGCCAGCAGCTTAGACCCCAGATACGAGCAGTACTTC

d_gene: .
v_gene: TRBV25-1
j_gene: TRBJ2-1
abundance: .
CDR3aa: CASSYPASTRNEQFF
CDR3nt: TGTGCCAGCAGTTACCCGGCTAGCACCCGCAATGAGCAGTTCTTC

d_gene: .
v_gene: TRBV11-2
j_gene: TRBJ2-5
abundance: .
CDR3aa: CASSFSGRGETQYF
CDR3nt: TGTGCCAGCAGCTTTTCCGGGAGAGGTGAGACCCAGTACTTC

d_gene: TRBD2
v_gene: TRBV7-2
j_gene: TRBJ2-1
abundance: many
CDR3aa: CASNLAGGLYEQFF
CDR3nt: TGTGCCAGCAACCTAGCGGGAGGGTTGTATGAGCAGTTCTTC

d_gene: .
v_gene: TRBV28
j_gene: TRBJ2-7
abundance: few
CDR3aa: CASSLGTYEQYF
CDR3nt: TGTGCCAGCAGTTTAGGAACCTACGAGCAGTACTTC

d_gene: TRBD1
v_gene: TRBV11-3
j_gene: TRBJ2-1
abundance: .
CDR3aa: CASSLGGFGTAYNEQFF
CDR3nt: TGTGCCAGCAGCTTAGGGGGGTTCGGGACAGCCTACAATGAGCAGTTCTTC

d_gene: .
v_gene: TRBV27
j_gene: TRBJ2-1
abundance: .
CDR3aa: CASSLGGYNEQFF
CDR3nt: TGTGCCAGCAGTTTAGGGGGGTACAATGAGCAGTTCTTC

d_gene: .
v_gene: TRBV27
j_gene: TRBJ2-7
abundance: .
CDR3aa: CASSYSKGTVSYEQYF
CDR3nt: TGTGCCAGCAGTTACTCGAAAGGGACGGTCTCCTACGAGCAGTACTTC

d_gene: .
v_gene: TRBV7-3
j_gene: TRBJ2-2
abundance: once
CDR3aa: CASSRQSNTGELFF
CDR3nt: TGTGCCAGCAGCCGACAGTCGAACACCGGGGAGCTGTTTTTT

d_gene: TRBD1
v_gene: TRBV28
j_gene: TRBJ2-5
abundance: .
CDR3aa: CAFRTGTEETQYF
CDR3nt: TGTGCCTTTCGGACAGGGACGGAAGAGACCCAGTACTTC

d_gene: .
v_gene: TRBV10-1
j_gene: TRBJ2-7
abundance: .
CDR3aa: CASSPRQTYEQYF
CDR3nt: TGCGCCAGCAGCCCGCGACAGACCTACGAGCAGTACTTC

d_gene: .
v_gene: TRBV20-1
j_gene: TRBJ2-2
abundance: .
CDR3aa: CSAYTGELFF
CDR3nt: TGCAGTGCATACACCGGGGAGCTGTTTTTT

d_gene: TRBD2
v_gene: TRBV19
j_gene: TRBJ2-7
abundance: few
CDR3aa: CASTPASGSSYEQYF
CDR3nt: TGTGCCAGTACCCCAGCTAGCGGGAGTTCCTACGAGCAGTACTTC

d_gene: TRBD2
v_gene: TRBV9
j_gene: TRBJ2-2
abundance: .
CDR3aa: CASSVEAGANTGELFF
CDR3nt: TGTGCCAGCAGCGTGGAAGCGGGAGCGAACACCGGGGAGCTGTTTTTT

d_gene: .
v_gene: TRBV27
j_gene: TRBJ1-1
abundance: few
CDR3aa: CASSLTHRGTEAFF
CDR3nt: TGTGCCAGCAGTCTAACACATCGGGGCACTGAAGCTTTCTTT

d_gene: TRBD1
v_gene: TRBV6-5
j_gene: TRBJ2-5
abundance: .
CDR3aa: CASSYQGALGETQYF
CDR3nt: TGTGCCAGCAGTTACCAGGGGGCGCTTGGAGAGACCCAGTACTTC

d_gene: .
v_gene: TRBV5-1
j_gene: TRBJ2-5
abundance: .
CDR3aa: CASSLAGGETQYF
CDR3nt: TGCGCCAGCTCCCTCGCGGGTGGGGAGACCCAGTACTTC

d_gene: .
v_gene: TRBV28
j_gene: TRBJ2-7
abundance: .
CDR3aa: CASSSLSHEQYF
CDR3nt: TGTGCCAGCAGTTCCCTATCCCACGAGCAGTACTTC

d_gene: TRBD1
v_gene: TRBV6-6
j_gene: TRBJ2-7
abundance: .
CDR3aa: CASSYGTGGYEQYF
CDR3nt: TGTGCCAGCAGTTACGGGACAGGGGGCTACGAGCAGTACTTC

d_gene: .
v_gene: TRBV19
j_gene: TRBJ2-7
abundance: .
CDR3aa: CASSMEVGYEQYF
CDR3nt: TGTGCCAGTAGTATGGAAGTTGGGTACGAGCAGTACTTC

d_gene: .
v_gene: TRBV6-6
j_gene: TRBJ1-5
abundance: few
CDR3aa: CASSYSPGDQPQHF
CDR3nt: TGTGCCAGCAGTTACTCACCAGGGGACCAGCCCCAGCATTTT

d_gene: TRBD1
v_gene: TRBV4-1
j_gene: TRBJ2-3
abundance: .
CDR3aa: CASSQWDRTTDTQYF
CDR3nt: TGCGCCAGCAGCCAATGGGACAGGACCACAGATACGCAGTATTTT

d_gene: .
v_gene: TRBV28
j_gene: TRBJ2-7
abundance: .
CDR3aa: CASSYTDYEQYF
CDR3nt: TGTGCCAGCAGCTACACTGACTACGAGCAGTACTTC

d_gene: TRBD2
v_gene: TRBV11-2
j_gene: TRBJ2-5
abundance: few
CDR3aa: CASRFWASGRETQYF
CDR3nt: TGTGCCAGCAGGTTCTGGGCTAGCGGGAGGGAGACCCAGTACTTC

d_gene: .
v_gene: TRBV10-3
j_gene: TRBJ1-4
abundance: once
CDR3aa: CAISTFEGLGDNEKLFF
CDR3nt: TGTGCCATCAGTACGTTTGAGGGCTTGGGAGATAATGAAAAACTGTTTTTT

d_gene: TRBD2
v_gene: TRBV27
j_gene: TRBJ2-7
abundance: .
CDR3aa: CASRGPGLAGESSGYEQYF
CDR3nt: TGTGCCAGCAGAGGGCCGGGACTAGCGGGAGAGTCCTCGGGCTACGAGCAGTACTTC

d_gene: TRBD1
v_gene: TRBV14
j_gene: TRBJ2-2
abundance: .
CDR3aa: CASSRETGWTGELFF
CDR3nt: TGTGCCAGCAGCCGAGAGACAGGGTGGACCGGGGAGCTGTTTTTT

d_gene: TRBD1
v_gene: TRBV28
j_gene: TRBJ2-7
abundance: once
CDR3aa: CASSFWDSVNEQYF
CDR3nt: TGTGCCAGCAGTTTTTGGGACAGTGTAAACGAGCAGTACTTC

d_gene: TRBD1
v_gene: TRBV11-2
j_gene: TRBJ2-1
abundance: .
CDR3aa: CASSLVRGRRAYNEQFF
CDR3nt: TGTGCCAGCAGCTTAGTAAGGGGGCGCAGGGCCTACAATGAGCAGTTCTTC

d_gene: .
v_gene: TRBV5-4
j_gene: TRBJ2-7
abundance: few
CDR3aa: CASSLASGPMDF
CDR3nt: TGTGCCAGCAGCTTGGCGTCAGGGCCTATGGACTTC

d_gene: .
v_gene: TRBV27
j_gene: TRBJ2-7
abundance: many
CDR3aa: CASSSDNYYEQYF
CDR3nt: TGTGCCAGCAGCTCAGACAACTACTACGAGCAGTACTTC

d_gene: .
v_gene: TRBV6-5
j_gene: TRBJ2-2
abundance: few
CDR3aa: CASSYVLSVTGELFF
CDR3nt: TGTGCCAGCAGTTACGTACTTTCGGTCACCGGGGAGCTGTTTTTT

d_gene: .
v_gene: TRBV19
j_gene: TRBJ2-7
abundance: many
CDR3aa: CASSSENSYEQYF
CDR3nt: TGTGCCAGTAGTAGCGAGAACTCCTACGAGCAGTACTTC

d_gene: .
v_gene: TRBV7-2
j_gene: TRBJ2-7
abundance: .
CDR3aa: CASSLTSYEQYF
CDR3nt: TGTGCCAGCAGCTTAACCTCCTACGAGCAGTACTTC

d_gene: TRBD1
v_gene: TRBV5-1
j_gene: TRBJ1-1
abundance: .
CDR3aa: CASSMGQGGEAFF
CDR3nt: TGCGCCAGCAGCATGGGACAGGGGGGAGAAGCTTTCTTT

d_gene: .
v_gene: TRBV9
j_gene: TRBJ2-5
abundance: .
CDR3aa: CASSPPGGFIQETQYF
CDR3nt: TGTGCCAGCAGCCCTCCTGGGGGATTCATTCAAGAGACCCAGTACTTC

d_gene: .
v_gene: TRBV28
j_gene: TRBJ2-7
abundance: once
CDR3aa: CASVEDYEQYF
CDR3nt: TGTGCCTCCGTAGAAGACTACGAGCAGTACTTC

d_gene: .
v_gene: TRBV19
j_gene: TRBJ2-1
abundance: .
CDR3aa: CASGPPLSDEQFF
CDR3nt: TGTGCCAGCGGGCCTCCCCTATCCGACGAGCAGTTCTTC

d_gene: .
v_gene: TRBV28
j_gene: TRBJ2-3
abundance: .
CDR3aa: CASSFPQGRGKTDTQYF
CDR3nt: TGTGCCAGCAGTTTTCCTCAGGGCAGGGGAAAAACAGATACGCAGTATTTT

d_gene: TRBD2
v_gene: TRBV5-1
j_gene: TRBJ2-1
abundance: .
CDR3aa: CASSLDGGSGSMFF
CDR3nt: TGCGCCAGCAGCTTGGACGGGGGAAGCGGGAGTATGTTCTTC

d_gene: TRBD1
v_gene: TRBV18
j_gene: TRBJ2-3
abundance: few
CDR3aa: CASSPRWDRVETDTQYF
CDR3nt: TGTGCCAGCTCACCACGGTGGGACAGGGTGGAAACAGATACGCAGTATTTT

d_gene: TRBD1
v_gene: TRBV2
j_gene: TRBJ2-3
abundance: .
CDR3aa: CASSEVWGQGASVDTQYF
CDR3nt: TGTGCCAGCAGTGAAGTTTGGGGACAGGGGGCGTCGGTAGATACGCAGTATTTT

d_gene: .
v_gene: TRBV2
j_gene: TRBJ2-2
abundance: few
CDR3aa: CASSELWNGELFF
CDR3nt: TGTGCCAGCAGTGAACTGTGGAACGGGGAGCTGTTTTTT

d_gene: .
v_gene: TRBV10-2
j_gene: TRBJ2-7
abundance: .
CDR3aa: CASSESPYEQYF
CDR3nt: TGCGCCAGCAGCGAAAGCCCCTACGAGCAGTACTTC

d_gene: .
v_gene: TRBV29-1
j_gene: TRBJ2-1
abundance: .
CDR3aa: CSVEAGTRTYNEQFF
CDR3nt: TGCAGCGTTGAAGCCGGGACAAGGACCTACAATGAGCAGTTCTTC

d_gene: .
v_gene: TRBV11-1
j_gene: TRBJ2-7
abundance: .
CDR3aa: CASSYRSQGNWAEQYF
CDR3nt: TGTGCCAGCAGCTATCGGTCGCAGGGGAATTGGGCCGAGCAGTACTTC

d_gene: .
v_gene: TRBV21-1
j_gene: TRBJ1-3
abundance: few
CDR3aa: CASSKVGQGPSGNTIYF
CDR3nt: TGTGCCAGCAGCAAAGTGGGACAGGGCCCCTCTGGAAACACCATATATTTT

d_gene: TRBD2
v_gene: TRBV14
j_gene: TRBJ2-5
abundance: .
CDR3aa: CASSQIQAGETLRGETQYF
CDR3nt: TGTGCCAGCAGCCAAATACAAGCGGGAGAGACGCTTCGGGGGGAGACCCAGTACTTC

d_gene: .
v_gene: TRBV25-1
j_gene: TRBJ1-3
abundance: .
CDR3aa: CASTAGSSGNTIYF
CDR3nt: TGTGCCAGCACCGCCGGAAGCTCTGGAAACACCATATATTTT

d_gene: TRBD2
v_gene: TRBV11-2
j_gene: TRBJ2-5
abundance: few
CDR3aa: CASSLLAGGERIQYF
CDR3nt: TGTGCCAGCAGCTTATTAGCGGGCGGGGAGCGGATCCAGTACTTC

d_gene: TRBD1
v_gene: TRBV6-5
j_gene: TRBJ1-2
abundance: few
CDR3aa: CASGGDSRYGYTF
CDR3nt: TGTGCCAGCGGCGGGGACAGTCGATATGGCTACACCTTC